This is a list of T cell receptor beta chains from one sample in a study of shared clonotypes between healthy human individuals. Data came from immunoSEQ multiplex PCR; TCRdb stores just in-frame clones and leaves some out. The table has over 2 million clones, around 95% seen once. The source material was naive CD4+ T cells sorted from blood. These receptors all come from a man aged 18 to 29 in good health. Both conserved end residues are trimmed from each CDR3.

>TRBV18
ASSPSRVSYEQY
>TRBV20-1
SAAFNEKLF
>TRBV7-9
ASSLANSPLH
>TRBV9
ASSYRTGELF
>TRBV30
AWTQSGDTQY
>TRBV11-2
ASSSTRDRGWETQY
>TRBV20-1
SAKDSYEQY
>TRBV11-2
ASSLVGVAGMGTDTQY
>TRBV7-2
ASSLGKAFPGYT
>TRBV11-2
ASSFVDRTYGYT
>TRBV2
ASTKQDQGSGYT
>TRBV29-1
SVEGVTGITEAF
>TRBV27
ASSSLSPYEQY
>TRBV10-3
AISESSGRVADTQY
>TRBV30
AWTGGFYEQY
>TRBV2
ASVRVSGANVLT
>TRBV18
ASSPVFGGGQETQY
>TRBV30
AWSVTSEAGELF
>TRBV10-3
AIGASTDTQY
>TRBV7-9
ASSPGRIGISPGANVLT
>TRBV7-2
ASSDRVYYEQY
>TRBV6-6
ASTTDSNQPQH
>TRBV10-3
AIKGTVNTGELF
>TRBV7-7
ASSVEGTGELF
>TRBV6-6
ASSQGVEQF
>TRBV21-1
ASSKVAGETYNEQF
>TRBV5-4
ASSWGRENTGELF
>TRBV18
ASSLTSGTDTQY
>TRBV29-1
SIGNTEAF
>TRBV2
ASRPDGEIYGYT
>TRBV6-6
ASSYRVSYEQY
>TRBV18
ASSLREGYEQY
>TRBV11-2
ASSQDRGTEAF
>TRBV10-3
AISEPWGTGNTIY
>TRBV2
ASRPGTGDAGELF
>TRBV7-9
ASSQGYAPQY
>TRBV9
ASSPPVPGTAF
>TRBV5-1
ASSLGAPGLAGASYEQY
>TRBV6-5
ASRGTPNNSPLH
>TRBV7-2
ASSTRLAGLSYNEQF
>TRBV28
ASKLTGELF
>TRBV7-2
ASSFSGTPSAEAF
>TRBV30
AFKPMVATTTQY
>TRBV5-4
ASSSRTSSYNEQF
>TRBV27
ASIQRDTQY
>TRBV4-3
ASSPHGDYEQY
>TRBV10-3
AIAPRDSSPSNSGNTIY
>TRBV7-2
ASSRRGSVSEQY
>TRBV10-3
AISEPGLASYNEQF
>TRBV5-1
ASSLAVSGQGGDTIY
>TRBV9
ASSVGPNYGYT
>TRBV5-6
ASSRDRGIGQPQH
>TRBV27
ASRPTGTGYLSGYT
>TRBV7-9
ASSPGTGVAF